This T cell receptor beta chain is drawn from a study of cytomegalovirus exposure and HLA in healthy donors. For the study at large: In a previous analysis, 120 million or so unique TCR beta sequences were found from roughly 180 million T cells. Study findings and constraints: An Asian-associated ancestry cluster reportedly showed fewer N-insertions than the roughly 670-donor mean in a later analysis. Rarity held for most TCR sequences, but there were some public TCRs that occurred in many donors.

This clone was detected a few times. What it recognizes is unknown. The CDR3 consists of 14 residues. The germline V gene has CDR1 SGHNT and CDR2 YYREEE (reference sequence). V lost 4 bases and J lost 1, with 8 bases in between. The PCR had 60 Vbeta and 13 Jbeta primers. TCRdb keeps only in-frame clones here, not all; method: immunoSEQ multiplex PCR. The table shows about 150,000 clones, with approximately 79% occurring only once. The material sequenced was PBMCs. The J gene is TRBJ1-4, the V gene TRBV5-4; D unclear. This sequence was found in a male donor in good health and CMV-seronegative. This CDR3 reads CASSREGTNEKLFF. The CDR3 coding sequence is TGTGCCAGCAGCCGGGAGGGAACTAATGAAAAACTGTTTTTT.